Listed below are T cell receptor beta chains from one sample, sequenced in a study of cytomegalovirus exposure and HLA in healthy donors. TCRdb's table, derived via immunoSEQ multiplex PCR, lists solely in-frame clones and lacks some. The data hold 150,000 or so clones, with roughly 68% observed a single time. Sequencing input: PBMCs. The receptors here all came from a young man in good health and CMV-seropositive. Both conserved end residues are part of each CDR3. Each record gives: V gene, clone size, D gene, J gene, CDR3 protein, CDR3 DNA. D genes are given only for firm matches. Rows give clone size only sometimes, using once, few, many, or a class for an expanded clone.

TRBV7-3	-	-	TRBJ2-7	CASSLTGLKEGRVYEQYF	TGTGCCAGCAGCTTAACCGGACTCAAGGAGGGGCGGGTCTACGAGCAGTACTTC
TRBV4-1	-	TRBD1	TRBJ1-5	CASSRGQGAAQPQHF	TGCGCCAGCAGCCGGGGACAGGGGGCGGCTCAGCCCCAGCATTTT
TRBV25-1	-	TRBD1	TRBJ2-1	CASSEYGGQGNEQFF	TGTGCCAGCAGTGAATATGGGGGACAGGGCAATGAGCAGTTCTTC
TRBV4-1	few	-	TRBJ1-5	CASSQEWHQPQHF	TGCGCCAGCAGCCAAGAGTGGCATCAGCCCCAGCATTTT
TRBV2	few	-	TRBJ1-1	CAFSGELRTEAFF	TGTGCCTTTTCCGGGGAGTTACGCACTGAAGCTTTCTTT
TRBV10-2	-	-	TRBJ1-2	CASSESPANYGYTF	TGCGCCAGCAGTGAGTCGCCAGCTAACTATGGCTACACCTTC
TRBV30	-	-	TRBJ2-7	CAWSVQLASSEQYF	TGTGCCTGGAGTGTACAACTAGCCTCCTCAGAGCAGTACTTC
TRBV28	few	TRBD2	TRBJ2-1	CASRGTSGSSFEQFF	TGTGCCAGCAGAGGGACTAGCGGGAGTTCATTTGAGCAGTTCTTC
TRBV18	-	-	TRBJ1-1	CASSQTANTEAFF	TGTGCCAGCTCACAGACAGCGAACACTGAAGCTTTCTTT
TRBV5-1	-	-	TRBJ1-1	CASSLDRAMNTEAFF	TGCGCCAGCAGCTTGGACAGGGCCATGAACACTGAAGCTTTCTTT
TRBV19	-	TRBD1	TRBJ1-1	CASGDTDRRNTEAFF	TGTGCCAGTGGGGATACGGACAGGAGGAACACTGAAGCTTTCTTT
TRBV28	-	-	TRBJ1-2	CASRRIPGDYGYTF	TGTGCCAGCCGCCGGATCCCCGGGGACTATGGCTACACCTTC
TRBV14	-	-	TRBJ1-1	CASSQVGNHANTEAFF	TGTGCCAGCAGCCAAGTCGGGAACCACGCTAACACTGAAGCTTTCTTT
TRBV7-9	-	-	TRBJ2-7	CASSPPGESYEQYF	TGTGCCAGCAGCCCACCCGGGGAAAGCTACGAGCAGTACTTC
TRBV5-1	-	-	TRBJ2-3	CASSLLSGTDTQYF	TGCGCCAGCAGCTTGCTTAGCGGAACAGATACGCAGTATTTT
TRBV4-1	once	-	TRBJ1-1	CASSQFSPAGEAFF	TGCGCCAGCAGCCAATTCAGCCCGGCGGGCGAAGCTTTCTTT
TRBV7-2	-	TRBD1	TRBJ2-5	CASSPLRRTGSLETQYF	TGTGCCAGCAGCCCCCTGAGGAGGACAGGATCGTTAGAGACCCAGTACTTC
TRBV5-1	-	TRBD1	TRBJ2-7	CASSIGQGANEQYF	TGCGCCAGCAGCATCGGACAGGGGGCCAACGAGCAGTACTTC
TRBV28	-	TRBD2	TRBJ2-3	CASSGLVTDTQYF	TGTGCCAGCAGTGGACTAGTTACAGATACGCAGTATTTT
TRBV5-1	-	TRBD1	TRBJ2-3	CASSHYRDREITDTQYF	TGCGCCAGCAGCCACTACCGGGACAGGGAGATTACAGATACGCAGTATTTT
TRBV5-4	-	TRBD2	TRBJ2-7	CASSSGTSGNYEQYF	TGTGCCAGCAGCTCGGGGACTAGCGGCAATTACGAGCAGTACTTC
TRBV11-2	-	-	TRBJ2-2	CASSLHSIANTGELFF	TGTGCCAGCTCGCTGCACAGCATCGCGAACACCGGGGAGCTGTTTTTT
TRBV30	-	-	TRBJ2-7	CAWSVRSAIAPYEQYF	TGTGCCTGGAGTGTACGCTCCGCCATCGCGCCCTACGAGCAGTACTTC
TRBV6-6	-	-	TRBJ2-3	CASYSGRRFTDTQYF	TGTGCCAGCTATTCCGGCAGGAGGTTCACAGATACGCAGTATTTT
TRBV2	-	TRBD2	TRBJ2-7	CASMGTRVTISAEQYF	TGTGCCAGCATGGGGACTAGAGTTACTATATCGGCCGAGCAGTACTTC
TRBV30	-	-	TRBJ2-7	CAWRTEGVGEQYF	TGTGCCTGGCGGACGGAAGGGGTGGGCGAGCAGTACTTC
TRBV30	-	TRBD2	TRBJ2-7	CASLSGTRYEQYF	TGTGCCTCACTAAGCGGGACCCGCTACGAGCAGTACTTC
TRBV27	-	TRBD1	TRBJ1-2	CASSDRGQGGYTF	TGTGCCAGCAGTGACAGGGGGCAGGGTGGCTACACCTTC